This TCR beta chain was sequenced for a study of PD-1 blockade in classical Hodgkin lymphoma (dated by TCRdb to the early 2020s). Concerning the study at large: Nivolumab dosing was 3 mg/kg intravenously every 2 weeks, continuing until either disease progression or unacceptable toxicity. The study used TCR beta sequencing and CyTOF to define a peripheral blood immune signature of response to PD-1 blockade in classical Hodgkin lymphoma.

What the authors observed across the whole study: CD4+ but not CD8+ TCR diversity rose significantly by C4D1 (p=0.0027 vs p=0.16), most apparent in complete responders (p=0.02). The study was limited to a single clinical trial cohort, and causes of repertoire differences, possibly disease activity or prior therapy, remained undefined. Among trial patients, those achieving complete response had baseline diversity similar to that of newly diagnosed patients, while diversity was significantly lower in partial responders and progressors. Newly diagnosed patients were reported to have lower baseline TCR diversity than healthy donors, and relapsed/refractory patients were reported to have lower baseline TCR diversity still. Diversity was lower in patients who began nivolumab less than 1 year after ASCT, so these patients were left out of later analyses to avoid confounding by immune reconstitution.

The time point label on this specimen signifies: cycle 4 day 1 (C4D1), after about 6 weeks of nivolumab. Every trial patient had relapsed after autologous stem cell transplantation, and cohorts A, B and C differed in prior brentuximab vedotin exposure. The trial cohort was composed of some 57 patients with relapsed/refractory classical Hodgkin lymphoma, for whom complete response, partial response or progressive disease was recorded as best overall response. In the multi-cohort phase II CheckMate 205 trial, trial patients received single-agent nivolumab. Best overall response was determined by an independent review committee according to the 2007 International Working Group response criteria. Trial PBMCs were collected just before the start of nivolumab (C1D1) and during therapy at cycle 2 day 1 and cycle 4 day 1. Peripheral blood was collected in 8 mL Vacutainer Cell Preparation Tubes, from which PBMCs were isolated by centrifugation and then cryopreserved.

From cysteine to phenylalanine, the CDR3 is 14 amino acids long. The kept DNA is CDR3 alone, 42 bases in frame from the first base. Reading the germline V gene gives CDR1 SQVTM and CDR2 ANQGSEA. Trimming leaves V shorter by 2 bases and J shorter by 3 bases, with the junction holding 5 bases beyond the gene matches. For this clone: The specificity of this receptor is unknown. Within one base of it there is no much larger clone, and no base qualities were kept.

Genomic DNA was isolated using the Qiagen DNeasy kit from unsorted PBMCs as well as from negatively selected CD4+ and CD8+ fractions. Using primers that anneal to V and J segments, immunoSEQ multiplex PCR amplified the TCR beta CDR3 regions. A synthetic immune receptor repertoire was used to minimize amplification bias, and any remaining bias was removed computationally after sequencing. The paper's processing steps were these. Custom Python scripts were used to quantify repertoire diversity as the Shannon entropy index. The unsorted, CD4+ and CD8+ repertoires were each analyzed separately, with the exception of combined analyses, where CD4+ and CD8+ sequences were merged in silico. A clone counted as expanded when the clone's frequency after treatment rose at least 2-fold relative to C1D1, and clones undetected at baseline were given a pseudocount of 0.5. Clones with 0 or 1 copy at C1D1 were defined as singleton clones, while clones with 2 or more copies were defined as non-singleton clones. Clones expanded in unsorted samples were assigned a CD4+, CD8+ or unknown annotation through matching of protein sequences in sorted samples from the same patient. Wilcoxon tests on paired samples were used to test changes in diversity from C1D1 to C4D1. This is the immuneACCESS table as TCRdb keeps it, with only in-frame sequences that have V and J called. A part of the clones is gone; compared with another copy, unresolved V genes explain less than half, and the rest is unexplained. V and J calls and clone size are copied from that table; D and trimming were computed from the DNA. The sample includes around 25,000 clones, with roughly 77% observed a single time. The leading ten clones occupy around a fifth of the sample.

The chain uses TRBV29-1 and TRBJ1-2; 8 of the junction bases match TRBD1. The sequenced sample was peripheral blood mononuclear cells (PBMCs), obtained before the fourth cycle of nivolumab. The receptor was isolated from a human donor with classical Hodgkin lymphoma. The DNA is as follows: TGCAGCGTTGAATTGGGACAGGATTACTATGGCTACACCTTC. Its protein reads: CSVELGQDYYGYTF.